The clone carrying this T cell receptor (beta chain) was found once. Its specificity is not known. Measured with immunoSEQ multiplex PCR; TCRdb has only the in-frame clones, and not every one. The sample has 200,000 to 250,000 clones; roughly 87% are singletons. CDR1 MNHEY and CDR2 SMNVEV come from the germline V gene (reference sequence). V gave up 1 base and J gave up 4 bases; unmatched junction bases: 9. This CDR3 contains 17 residues. This sample stems from a study of cytomegalovirus exposure and HLA in healthy donors. Findings of the study overall: In vitro checks showed that a few CMV-associated chains really do target CMV antigens. High specificity and sensitivity for cytomegalovirus status were reported for the classifier. The authors enumerated over 150 TCR beta chains as linked to cytomegalovirus.

The chain combines TRBV27 with TRBJ2-5; 10 nucleotides agree with TRBD2. Material: PBMCs. The clonotype originates from a woman under 30 in good health and CMV-seropositive. CDR3 DNA: TGTGCCAGCAGTTTATATAGGGAGCGGGAGGGCCGAGAGACCCAGTACTTC. This codes for CASSLYREREGRETQYF.